Detailed here is one T cell receptor beta chain. Its antigen is unidentified. This sample was included in a study of shared clonotypes between healthy human individuals. Findings and caveats of the study: Naive CD4 clonotypes overlapped across a handful of donors at about 5.3%. Though the depth was large, rarefaction showed that sorted-subset sequencing was incomplete.

Produced via immunoSEQ multiplex PCR; TCRdb's table is partial and in-frame only. In the table there are some 2,000,000 clones, roughly 94% of which are singletons. V was shortened by 0 bases and J by 2 bases, with 17 bases between the two germline ends. The CDR3 is 18 residues long. Germline V gives CDR1 MNHNS, CDR2 SASEGT. Sequencing was performed on naive CD4+ T cells sorted from blood. As to subset: CD45RA+ positively selected. This chain connects TRBV6-1 to TRBJ2-1, with D perhaps TRBD2 (7 bases). The receptor comes from a man younger than 35 in good health. CDR3 sequence reads: CASSEAGSVRGPYNEQFF. For the CDR3, the DNA is TGTGCCAGCAGTGAAGCAGGGTCGGTGCGGGGGCCCTACAATGAGCAGTTCTTC.